The T cell receptor (beta chain) described here comes from a study of a mutant IDH1 vaccine in newly diagnosed glioma (dated by TCRdb to the early 2020s). Turning to the overall study: In the chemotherapy-containing groups, vaccination started alongside temozolomide cycles, whereas in patients who had radiotherapy alone it started 4-6 weeks after radiotherapy. Of the roughly 32 treated patients, approximately 62% were male and roughly 38% were female, and a mean age of approximately 40 years was recorded. Before enrollment, most patients had been given radiochemotherapy with temozolomide as standard therapy, while the rest had received either radiotherapy alone or temozolomide alone. Visit V12 was the week-35 safety follow-up and visit V13 was the week-47 end of study. Peripheral blood was drawn at six visits: V03 (baseline), V05, V07, V10, V12 and V13. Longitudinal TCRB deep sequencing was done for 25 treated patients, wherever samples were available for exploratory analyses. Study-wide conclusions, independent of this receptor: Changes in the top peripheral T cell clonotypes picked up by TCRB sequencing did not appear to be linked to pseudoprogression. Vaccine-induced immune responses across multiple MHC alleles were detected in 93.3% of patients. According to the authors, sample limitations meant that analyses of patient blood samples could not be reproduced. PBMC samples for TCRB deep sequencing were selected based on availability.

CDR1 and CDR2 are drawn from the germline V gene: MGHRA, YSYEKL. V trim: 1 base; J trim: 0 bases; unmatched bases: 1. Spanning cysteine to phenylalanine, the CDR3 consists of 15 amino acids. Only the CDR3 DNA stays, 45 bases, in frame from base 1. The time point label here, explained by the study, means: week 35, safety follow-up. Every vaccine dose consisted of 300 ug of a 20-mer mutant IDH1 peptide in Montanide, administered subcutaneously together with topical imiquimod. Patients were given eight vaccinations, in weeks 1, 3, 5, 7, 11, 15, 19 and 23, which matched visits V03 through V10. Donors had newly diagnosed WHO grade 3 or 4 IDH1-mutant astrocytomas with loss of nuclear ATRX. The samples were drawn from NOA16, a multicentre, single-arm, open-label phase I trial in Germany that tested a mutant IDH1 peptide vaccine in humans for the first time. Genomic DNA for TCRB sequencing was extracted from EDTA blood using the DNeasy Blood and Tissue Kit.

Libraries were made using the immunoSEQ multiplex PCR assay. The hsTCRB Kit was used according to the manufacturer's protocol to amplify rearranged TCR beta chain sequences. TCRB libraries were sequenced on an Illumina MiSeq. In the paper's pipeline: The proprietary platform of the kit vendor was used for demultiplexing, trimming and gene mapping. This immuneACCESS table, as held by TCRdb, lists in-frame sequences with V and J called but not all clones. Of the missing ones, under half trace to an unresolved V gene in checked studies; the others have no known cause. That table furnishes V, J and clone size, whereas the DNA furnished D and trimming. The sample records about 40,000 clones, approximately 80% of which are singletons. Of the sample, just over 5% is held by the ten largest clones. This clone was seen a single time. Its antigen has not been determined. Nothing much larger sits one base from this clone, and base qualities are not available.

This clonotype originated in a woman aged 50 to 60 with glioma. The V and J genes are TRBV4-1 and TRBJ1-1, with 8 bases matching TRBD1. The sequencing used PBMCs, collected from a glioma patient whose treatment included an IDH1 peptide vaccine. CDR3 loop: CASSQGQGMNTEAFF. The nucleotide sequence reads as follows: TGCGCCAGCAGCCAAGGACAGGGGATGAACACTGAAGCTTTCTTT.